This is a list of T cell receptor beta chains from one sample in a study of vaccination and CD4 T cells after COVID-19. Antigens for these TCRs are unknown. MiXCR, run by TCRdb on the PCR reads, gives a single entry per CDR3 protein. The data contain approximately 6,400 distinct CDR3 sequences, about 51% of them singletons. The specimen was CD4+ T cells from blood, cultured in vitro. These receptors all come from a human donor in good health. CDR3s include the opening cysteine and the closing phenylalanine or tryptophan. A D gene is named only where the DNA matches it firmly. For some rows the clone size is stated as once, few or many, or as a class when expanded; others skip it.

cdr3_aa: CASSQDRGGTNYGYTF; cdr3_nt: TGCGCCAGCAGCCAAGATAGGGGAGGCACTAACTATGGCTACACCTTC; clone_size: once; v_call: TRBV4-1; d_call: -; j_call: TRBJ1-2
cdr3_aa: CASEGGGHGDTEAFF; cdr3_nt: TGTGCCAGCGAAGGAGGAGGCCACGGGGACACTGAAGCTTTCTTT; clone_size: -; v_call: TRBV6-2/TRBV6-3; d_call: -; j_call: TRBJ1-1
cdr3_aa: CSARDLGDGYTF; cdr3_nt: TGCAGTGCTAGAGATTTGGGGGATGGCTACACCTTC; clone_size: -; v_call: TRBV20-1; d_call: -; j_call: TRBJ1-2
cdr3_aa: CASSRQGGLFYEQYF; cdr3_nt: TGTGCCAGCAGTCGACAGGGCGGTCTCTTCTACGAGCAGTACTTC; clone_size: -; v_call: TRBV7-9; d_call: TRBD1; j_call: TRBJ2-7
cdr3_aa: CATSRVGFTEAFF; cdr3_nt: TGTGCCACCAGCAGAGTGGGGTTCACTGAAGCTTTCTTT; clone_size: -; v_call: TRBV15; d_call: -; j_call: TRBJ1-1
cdr3_aa: CASSVDGDLGREQFF; cdr3_nt: TGTGCCAGCAGCGTAGATGGGGACTTGGGAAGGGAGCAGTTCTTC; clone_size: -; v_call: TRBV9; d_call: -; j_call: TRBJ2-1
cdr3_aa: CASSRRDFYEQYF; cdr3_nt: TGTGCCAGCAGCCGACGGGATTTCTACGAGCAGTACTTC; clone_size: -; v_call: TRBV28; d_call: -; j_call: TRBJ2-7
cdr3_aa: CASSDPAWLLHF; cdr3_nt: TGTGCCAGCAGTGACCCGGCCTGGCTCCTCCACTTT; clone_size: -; v_call: TRBV6-1; d_call: -; j_call: TRBJ1-6
cdr3_aa: CASSPQGTNNQPQHF; cdr3_nt: TGTGCCAGCTCACCACAAGGGACCAACAATCAGCCCCAGCATTTT; clone_size: -; v_call: TRBV18; d_call: -; j_call: TRBJ1-5
cdr3_aa: CSATGTGGVYGYTF; cdr3_nt: TGCAGTGCCACCGGGACAGGGGGTGTCTATGGCTACACCTTC; clone_size: -; v_call: TRBV20-1; d_call: TRBD1; j_call: TRBJ1-2
cdr3_aa: CASSEETQYF; cdr3_nt: TGTGCCAGCAGTGAAGAGACCCAGTACTTC; clone_size: few; v_call: TRBV27; d_call: -; j_call: TRBJ2-5
cdr3_aa: CASSRVRETQYF; cdr3_nt: TGTGCCAGCAGTCGAGTTCGGGAGACCCAGTACTTC; clone_size: few; v_call: TRBV2; d_call: -; j_call: TRBJ2-5
cdr3_aa: CASKGLIQGAFEAFF; cdr3_nt: TGTGCCAGTAAGGGCCTAATACAGGGGGCCTTTGAAGCTTTCTTT; clone_size: -; v_call: TRBV19; d_call: TRBD1; j_call: TRBJ1-1
cdr3_aa: CSARGTTGGYTF; cdr3_nt: TGCAGTGCTAGAGGGACCACGGGCGGCTACACCTTC; clone_size: few; v_call: TRBV20-1; d_call: -; j_call: TRBJ1-2
cdr3_aa: CAISESSYEQFF; cdr3_nt: TGTGCCATCAGTGAGTCGAGTTATGAGCAGTTCTTC; clone_size: -; v_call: TRBV10-3; d_call: -; j_call: TRBJ2-1
cdr3_aa: CAISEDGTDTQYF; cdr3_nt: TGTGCCATCAGTGAAGACGGAACAGATACGCAGTATTTT; clone_size: few; v_call: TRBV10-3; d_call: -; j_call: TRBJ2-3
cdr3_aa: CASSLAQASSYNSPLHF; cdr3_nt: TGTGCCAGCAGCTTAGCGCAGGCGAGCTCCTATAATTCACCCCTCCACTTT; clone_size: -; v_call: TRBV7-8; d_call: -; j_call: TRBJ1-6
cdr3_aa: CASSYGRSVQPQHF; cdr3_nt: TGTGCCAGCAGTTACGGTCGTAGCGTTCAGCCCCAGCATTTT; clone_size: -; v_call: TRBV6-5; d_call: -; j_call: TRBJ1-5
cdr3_aa: CATSGGGWGMNTEAFF; cdr3_nt: TGTGCCACCTCAGGAGGGGGATGGGGGATGAACACTGAAGCTTTCTTT; clone_size: few; v_call: TRBV6-4; d_call: -; j_call: TRBJ1-1
cdr3_aa: CASSIMAGVSYEQYF; cdr3_nt: TGTGCCAGTAGTATAATGGCGGGAGTATCGTACGAGCAGTACTTC; clone_size: -; v_call: TRBV19; d_call: TRBD2; j_call: TRBJ2-7
cdr3_aa: CASSLNRDRSSPLHF; cdr3_nt: TGTGCCAGCAGCTTAAATCGGGACAGGTCTTCACCCCTCCACTTT; clone_size: few; v_call: TRBV11-2; d_call: TRBD1; j_call: TRBJ1-6
cdr3_aa: CASSYRRSYEQYF; cdr3_nt: TGTGCCAGCAGTTACAGGAGGTCCTACGAGCAGTACTTC; clone_size: -; v_call: TRBV6-5; d_call: -; j_call: TRBJ2-7
cdr3_aa: CSALSGGSYNEQFF; cdr3_nt: TGCAGTGCATTGTCGGGGGGGAGCTACAATGAGCAGTTCTTC; clone_size: -; v_call: TRBV20-1; d_call: TRBD2; j_call: TRBJ2-1
cdr3_aa: CASDTANYGYTF; cdr3_nt: TGTGCCAGCGACACAGCTAACTATGGCTACACCTTC; clone_size: -; v_call: TRBV2; d_call: -; j_call: TRBJ1-2
cdr3_aa: CASTLLAGGPSDTQYF; cdr3_nt: TGTGCCAGTACCCTACTAGCGGGGGGGCCATCAGATACGCAGTATTTT; clone_size: -; v_call: TRBV19; d_call: TRBD2; j_call: TRBJ2-3
cdr3_aa: CAWSVAQGSAGYTF; cdr3_nt: TGTGCCTGGAGTGTAGCTCAGGGGTCAGCTGGCTACACCTTC; clone_size: -; v_call: TRBV30; d_call: -; j_call: TRBJ1-2
cdr3_aa: CASSIRGLAGERGINEQFF; cdr3_nt: TGTGCCAGTAGTATTAGAGGGCTAGCGGGGGAGCGGGGTATTAATGAGCAGTTCTTC; clone_size: -; v_call: TRBV19; d_call: TRBD2; j_call: TRBJ2-1
cdr3_aa: CASRREATDTQYF; cdr3_nt: TGTGCCAGCAGGCGGGAAGCCACAGATACGCAGTATTTT; clone_size: -; v_call: TRBV2; d_call: -; j_call: TRBJ2-3
cdr3_aa: CASSLSAYQPQHF; cdr3_nt: TGTGCCAGCAGTTTATCGGCATATCAGCCCCAGCATTTT; clone_size: -; v_call: TRBV27; d_call: -; j_call: TRBJ1-5
cdr3_aa: CASSLLGPLGNEQFF; cdr3_nt: TGTGCCAGCAGTTTATTGGGGCCCTTGGGTAATGAGCAGTTCTTC; clone_size: -; v_call: TRBV27; d_call: -; j_call: TRBJ2-1
cdr3_aa: CASISGPPRREQYF; cdr3_nt: TGTGCCAGCATTTCGGGACCGCCGAGGCGCGAGCAGTACTTC; clone_size: -; v_call: TRBV6-2/TRBV6-3; d_call: -; j_call: TRBJ2-7
cdr3_aa: CASSIRQGTTDTQYF; cdr3_nt: TGTGCCAGCAGTATCCGACAGGGTACCACAGATACGCAGTATTTT; clone_size: -; v_call: TRBV6-1; d_call: TRBD1; j_call: TRBJ2-3
cdr3_aa: CASHSGPRYGYTF; cdr3_nt: TGTGCCAGCCATTCGGGACCCCGCTATGGCTACACCTTC; clone_size: -; v_call: TRBV19; d_call: -; j_call: TRBJ1-2
cdr3_aa: CASSPTSGQALNEQFF; cdr3_nt: TGTGCCAGCAGCCCTACATCGGGACAGGCCCTCAATGAGCAGTTCTTC; clone_size: -; v_call: TRBV5-4; d_call: TRBD1; j_call: TRBJ2-1
cdr3_aa: CAISARGTWAGNTIYF; cdr3_nt: TGTGCCATCAGTGCCCGCGGGACCTGGGCTGGAAACACCATATATTTT; clone_size: -; v_call: TRBV10-3; d_call: -; j_call: TRBJ1-3
cdr3_aa: CASSSAGGNTEAFF; cdr3_nt: TGTGCCAGCAGCTCCGCAGGGGGAAACACTGAAGCTTTCTTT; clone_size: few; v_call: TRBV7-2; d_call: TRBD1; j_call: TRBJ1-1
cdr3_aa: CSARAGVLAGANYGYTF; cdr3_nt: TGCAGTGCTAGAGCTGGGGTTTTGGCAGGGGCTAACTATGGCTACACCTTC; clone_size: -; v_call: TRBV20-1; d_call: -; j_call: TRBJ1-2
cdr3_aa: CASSQEPAGGNTEAFF; cdr3_nt: TGTGCCAGCAGCCAAGAACCAGCAGGGGGGAACACTGAAGCTTTCTTT; clone_size: -; v_call: TRBV4-2; d_call: TRBD1; j_call: TRBJ1-1
cdr3_aa: CASSEAFPSYGYTF; cdr3_nt: TGCGCCAGCAGTGAGGCCTTCCCCAGCTATGGCTACACCTTC; clone_size: once; v_call: TRBV10-2; d_call: -; j_call: TRBJ1-2
cdr3_aa: CASNQQGLETQYF; cdr3_nt: TGTGCCAGCAACCAACAGGGACTGGAGACCCAGTACTTC; clone_size: -; v_call: TRBV5-6; d_call: -; j_call: TRBJ2-5
cdr3_aa: CASSGYDASYEQYF; cdr3_nt: TGTGCCAGCAGTGGGTACGACGCGTCCTACGAGCAGTACTTC; clone_size: -; v_call: TRBV27; d_call: -; j_call: TRBJ2-7
cdr3_aa: CASSLMSTVNEQYF; cdr3_nt: TGTGCCAGCAGCCTGATGAGTACCGTCAACGAGCAGTACTTC; clone_size: -; v_call: TRBV7-9; d_call: -; j_call: TRBJ2-7
cdr3_aa: CAWSARAEAFF; cdr3_nt: TGTGCCTGGAGTGCCCGCGCTGAAGCTTTCTTT; clone_size: -; v_call: TRBV30; d_call: -; j_call: TRBJ1-1
cdr3_aa: CSVERGGTEAFF; cdr3_nt: TGCAGCGTTGAACGGGGAGGAACTGAAGCTTTCTTT; clone_size: -; v_call: TRBV29-1; d_call: -; j_call: TRBJ1-1
cdr3_aa: CAWSGQGIGGAFF; cdr3_nt: TGTGCCTGGAGTGGCCAGGGAATCGGCGGAGCTTTCTTT; clone_size: -; v_call: TRBV30; d_call: -; j_call: TRBJ1-1
cdr3_aa: CASNKGHTITDTQYF; cdr3_nt: TGTGCCAGCAACAAAGGACATACCATCACAGATACGCAGTATTTT; clone_size: -; v_call: TRBV7-6; d_call: -; j_call: TRBJ2-3
cdr3_aa: CASSPVSGRPGELFF; cdr3_nt: TGTGCCAGCAGTCCCGTTAGCGGGAGACCCGGGGAGCTGTTTTTT; clone_size: -; v_call: TRBV12-3/TRBV12-4; d_call: TRBD2; j_call: TRBJ2-2
cdr3_aa: CSATPTGNYGYTF; cdr3_nt: TGCAGTGCTACCCCGACAGGAAACTATGGCTACACCTTC; clone_size: few; v_call: TRBV20-1; d_call: -; j_call: TRBJ1-2
cdr3_aa: CASSIRPFSNQPQHF; cdr3_nt: TGTGCCAGTAGTATACGACCGTTTAGCAATCAGCCCCAGCATTTT; clone_size: -; v_call: TRBV19; d_call: -; j_call: TRBJ1-5
cdr3_aa: CASSSGQAGGYTF; cdr3_nt: TGCGCCAGCAGCTCGGGACAGGCGGGTGGCTACACCTTC; clone_size: once; v_call: TRBV5-1; d_call: TRBD1; j_call: TRBJ1-2
cdr3_aa: CASSESRGAGTDTQYF; cdr3_nt: TGCGCCAGCAGTGAGTCAAGGGGCGCGGGCACAGATACGCAGTATTTT; clone_size: -; v_call: TRBV10-1; d_call: -; j_call: TRBJ2-3
cdr3_aa: CASSLTQLNQPQHF; cdr3_nt: TGTGCCAGCAGCTTAACACAGCTCAATCAGCCCCAGCATTTT; clone_size: -; v_call: TRBV7-2; d_call: -; j_call: TRBJ1-5
cdr3_aa: CTVLEPRQTNYGYTF; cdr3_nt: TGCACCGTTTTAGAGCCCAGACAGACTAACTATGGCTACACCTTC; clone_size: -; v_call: TRBV29-1; d_call: -; j_call: TRBJ1-2
cdr3_aa: CSGRSSYNQPQHF; cdr3_nt: TGCAGTGGGCGCAGCTCCTACAATCAGCCCCAGCATTTT; clone_size: few; v_call: TRBV20-1; d_call: -; j_call: TRBJ1-5
cdr3_aa: CAISHGGEQYF; cdr3_nt: TGTGCCATCTCCCATGGAGGCGAGCAGTACTTC; clone_size: few; v_call: TRBV10-3; d_call: -; j_call: TRBJ2-7
cdr3_aa: CASSPHTGGGTQPQHF; cdr3_nt: TGTGCCAGCAGTCCCCACACAGGGGGGGGTACTCAGCCCCAGCATTTT; clone_size: -; v_call: TRBV28; d_call: TRBD1; j_call: TRBJ1-5
cdr3_aa: CSARDQTGRTEAFF; cdr3_nt: TGCAGTGCTAGAGATCAAACAGGGAGGACTGAAGCTTTCTTT; clone_size: -; v_call: TRBV20-1; d_call: -; j_call: TRBJ1-1
cdr3_aa: CASSSPFGAMTEAFF; cdr3_nt: TGTGCCAGCAGCTCCCCGTTTGGGGCGATGACTGAAGCTTTCTTT; clone_size: few; v_call: TRBV7-9; d_call: -; j_call: TRBJ1-1
cdr3_aa: CASSSTAIGELFF; cdr3_nt: TGTGCCAGCAGCTCAACAGCGATCGGGGAGCTGTTTTTT; clone_size: few; v_call: TRBV7-6; d_call: -; j_call: TRBJ2-2